This record covers a single T cell receptor beta chain. Different DNA sequences within this sample yield the same CDR3. Libraries were prepared by immunoSEQ multiplex PCR; TCRdb keeps only in-frame clonotypes and omits some of them. The data show 150,000 to 200,000 clones, with about 85% seen just once and roughly 0.99% held by the top ten. This sample is part of a study of blood T cell repertoires in COVID-19. Study context: The analysed material was cDNA or gDNA that came from T cells, B-cell-depleted T cells, or PBMCs.

Germline loops: CDR1 MDHEN, CDR2 SYDVKM. V gave up 2 bases and J gave up 0 bases, with 7 bases separating them. This CDR3 is built from 14 residues. This sequence originates from a man younger than 35 with acute or convalescent COVID-19. This chain connects TRBV28 to TRBJ1-1; no clear D gene. The sequenced material came from peripheral blood. CDR3 DNA: TGTGCCAGCAGTTTACTTACATTGAACACTGAAGCTTTCTTT. As protein: CASSLLTLNTEAFF.